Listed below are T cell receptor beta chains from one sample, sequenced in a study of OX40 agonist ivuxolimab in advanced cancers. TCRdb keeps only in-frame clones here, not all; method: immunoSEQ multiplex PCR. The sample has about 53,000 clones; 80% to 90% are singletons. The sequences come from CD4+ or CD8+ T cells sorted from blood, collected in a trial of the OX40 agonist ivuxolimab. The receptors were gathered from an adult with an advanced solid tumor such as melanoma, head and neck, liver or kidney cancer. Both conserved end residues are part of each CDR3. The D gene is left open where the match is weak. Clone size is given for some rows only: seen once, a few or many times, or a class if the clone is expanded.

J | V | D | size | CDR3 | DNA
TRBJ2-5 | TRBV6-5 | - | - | CASSSRGGLETQYF | TGTGCCAGCAGTAGCAGGGGGGGTTTGGAGACCCAGTACTTC
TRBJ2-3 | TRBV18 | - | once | CASSRRVGTDTQYF | TGTGCCAGCTCACGAAGAGTGGGCACAGATACGCAGTATTTT
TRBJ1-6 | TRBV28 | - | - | CASKPGLDSPLHF | TGTGCCAGCAAACCGGGACTGGATTCACCCCTCCACTTT
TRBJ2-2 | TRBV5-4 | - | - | CASSPPGALATGELFF | TGTGCCAGCAGCCCCCCAGGGGCCTTAGCGACCGGGGAGCTGTTTTTT
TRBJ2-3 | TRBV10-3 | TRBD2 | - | CAIGAREGTDTQYF | TGTGCCATCGGGGCGCGGGAGGGCACAGATACGCAGTATTTT
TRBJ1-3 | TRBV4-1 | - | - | CASSSQISSGNTIYF | TGCGCCAGCAGCTCACAGATATCGAGTGGAAACACCATATATTTT
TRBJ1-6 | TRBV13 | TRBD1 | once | CASSSGQGNSPLHF | TGTGCCAGCAGCTCAGGACAGGGCAATTCACCCCTCCACTTT
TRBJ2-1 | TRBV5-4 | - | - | CASSQAAYNEQFF | TGTGCCAGCAGCCAGGCTGCCTACAATGAGCAGTTCTTC
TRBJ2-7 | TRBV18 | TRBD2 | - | CASSQSGSGRGEQYF | TGTGCCAGCTCACAAAGTGGTAGCGGGAGAGGCGAGCAGTACTTC
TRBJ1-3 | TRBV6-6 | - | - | CASSYSIQGYTIYF | TGTGCCAGCAGTTACTCGATTCAGGGATACACCATATATTTT
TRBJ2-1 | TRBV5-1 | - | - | CASSLDTNNEQFF | TGCGCCAGCAGCTTGGATACCAACAATGAGCAGTTCTTC
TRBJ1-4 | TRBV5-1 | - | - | CASSLGSRNEKLFF | TGCGCCAGCAGCCTGGGTAGCCGTAATGAAAAACTGTTTTTT
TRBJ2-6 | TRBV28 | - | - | CASSFGGPGANVLTF | TGTGCCAGCAGTTTTGGGGGACCTGGGGCCAACGTCCTGACTTTC
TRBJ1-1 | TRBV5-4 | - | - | CASSLEGGHTEAFF | TGTGCCAGCAGCTTGGAGGGGGGACACACTGAAGCTTTCTTT
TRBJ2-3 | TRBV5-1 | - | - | CASSLMPSTDTQYF | TGCGCCAGCAGCTTGATGCCTAGCACAGATACGCAGTATTTT
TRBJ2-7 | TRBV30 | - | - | CAWSRGSDEQYF | TGTGCCTGGAGTAGAGGCTCGGACGAGCAGTACTTC
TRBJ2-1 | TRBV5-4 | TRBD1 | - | CASSLAGTGGYNEQFF | TGTGCCAGCAGCTTGGCCGGGACAGGGGGCTACAATGAGCAGTTCTTC
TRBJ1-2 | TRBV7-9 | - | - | CASSLAESAGGYTF | TGTGCCAGCAGCTTAGCGGAGTCGGCGGGCGGCTACACCTTC
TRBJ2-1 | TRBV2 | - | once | CASRGAGSYNEQFF | TGTGCCAGCAGGGGTGCGGGTTCCTACAATGAGCAGTTCTTC
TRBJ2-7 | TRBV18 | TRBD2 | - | CASSTNRLAGTYEQYF | TGTGCCAGCTCCACCAACAGACTAGCGGGGACCTACGAGCAGTACTTC
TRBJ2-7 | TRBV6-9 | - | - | CASIDLGGTHEQYF | TGTGCCAGCATTGACCTAGGAGGGACCCACGAGCAGTACTTC
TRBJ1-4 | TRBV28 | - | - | CASSPAGSNEKLFF | TGTGCCAGCAGCCCCGCGGGATCTAATGAAAAACTGTTTTTT
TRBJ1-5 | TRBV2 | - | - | CASSGQSNQPQHF | TGTGCCAGCAGCGGACAAAGCAATCAGCCCCAGCATTTT
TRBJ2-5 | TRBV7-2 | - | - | CASSLVPETQYF | TGTGCCAGCAGCTTAGTTCCGGAGACCCAGTACTTC
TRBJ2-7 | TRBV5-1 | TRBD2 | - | CAGSPWASGAYEQYF | TGCGCCGGCAGCCCCTGGGCTAGCGGGGCCTACGAGCAGTACTTC
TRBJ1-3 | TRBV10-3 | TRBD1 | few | CAIRTGSGNTIYF | TGTGCCATTAGGACAGGCTCTGGAAACACCATATATTTT
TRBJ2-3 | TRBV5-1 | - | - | CASSLASTDTQYF | TGCGCCAGCAGCTTGGCAAGCACAGATACGCAGTATTTT
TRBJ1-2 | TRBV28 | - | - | CASSFRSVGGYTF | TGTGCCAGCAGTTTCCGGTCTGTGGGTGGCTACACCTTC
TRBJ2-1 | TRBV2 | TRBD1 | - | CASRTSGGNEQFF | TGTGCCAGCAGAACCTCAGGGGGCAATGAGCAGTTCTTC
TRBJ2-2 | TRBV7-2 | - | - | CASSPDRPPPGELFF | TGTGCCAGCAGCCCCGACAGACCCCCCCCCGGGGAGCTGTTTTTT
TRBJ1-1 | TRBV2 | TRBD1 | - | CASSARAGGSEAFF | TGTGCCAGCAGTGCGCGGGCAGGGGGCTCTGAAGCTTTCTTT
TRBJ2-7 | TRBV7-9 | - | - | CASSSSGYSYEQYF | TGTGCCAGCAGCTCCTCAGGGTACTCCTACGAGCAGTACTTC
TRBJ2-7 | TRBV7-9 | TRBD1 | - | CASSPGGYEQYF | TGTGCCAGCAGCCCAGGGGGCTACGAGCAGTACTTC
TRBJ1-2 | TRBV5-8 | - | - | CASSRWTAGISGYTF | TGTGCCAGCAGCCGATGGACCGCCGGTATCTCTGGCTACACCTTC
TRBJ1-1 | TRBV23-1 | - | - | CASTPNEREGGAFF | TGCGCCAGCACCCCAAACGAAAGGGAAGGTGGGGCTTTCTTT
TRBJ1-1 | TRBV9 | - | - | CASSVGPPSLEAFF | TGTGCCAGCAGCGTAGGCCCCCCCTCTCTTGAAGCTTTCTTT
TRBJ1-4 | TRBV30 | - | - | CAWRDGGELFF | TGTGCCTGGAGGGATGGAGGAGAACTGTTTTTT
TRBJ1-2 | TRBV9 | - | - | CASSPRTELDGYTF | TGTGCCAGCAGCCCCAGGACAGAATTAGATGGCTACACCTTC
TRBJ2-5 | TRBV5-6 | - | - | CASSSWGGALVETQYF | TGTGCCAGCAGCTCCTGGGGGGGGGCTTTGGTGGAGACCCAGTACTTC
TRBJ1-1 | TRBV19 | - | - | CASSDSRGTEAFF | TGTGCCAGTTCTGACAGCCGGGGCACTGAAGCTTTCTTT
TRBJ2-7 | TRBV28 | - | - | CASSFGGYPSYEQYF | TGTGCCAGCAGTTTTGGAGGGTACCCCTCCTACGAGCAGTACTTC
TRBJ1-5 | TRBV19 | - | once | CASSPLDESNQPQHF | TGTGCCAGTAGTCCCCTTGACGAAAGCAATCAGCCCCAGCATTTT
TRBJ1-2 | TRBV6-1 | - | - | CASKGVFGGYTF | TGTGCCAGCAAGGGAGTTTTTGGAGGCTACACCTTC
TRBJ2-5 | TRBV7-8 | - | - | CASSLAETVPTGHF | TGTGCCAGCAGCTTAGCTGAGACCGTCCCCACCGGGCACTTC
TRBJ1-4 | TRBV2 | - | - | CASSVQGSSEKLFF | TGTGCCAGCAGTGTACAGGGTTCTAGTGAAAAACTGTTTTTT
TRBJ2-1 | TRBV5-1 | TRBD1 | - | CASSRDRGEQFF | TGCGCCAGCAGCAGAGACAGGGGTGAGCAGTTCTTC
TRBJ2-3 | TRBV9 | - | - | CASSVGTDSTDTQYF | TGTGCCAGCAGCGTAGGGACAGACAGCACAGATACGCAGTATTTT
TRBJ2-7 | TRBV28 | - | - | CASGPSYEQYF | TGTGCCTCGGGGCCCTCCTACGAGCAGTACTTC
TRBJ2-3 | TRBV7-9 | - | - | CASSLAPWNTDTQYF | TGTGCCAGCAGCTTAGCGCCATGGAACACAGATACGCAGTATTTT
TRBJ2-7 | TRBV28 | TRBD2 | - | CASSLPLAGFSYEQYF | TGTGCCAGCAGTTTACCACTAGCGGGATTCTCCTACGAGCAGTACTTC
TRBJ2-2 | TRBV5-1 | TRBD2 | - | CATNTGTSDTGELFF | TGCGCCACCAATACCGGGACTAGCGACACCGGGGAGCTGTTTTTT
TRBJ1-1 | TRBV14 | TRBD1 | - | CASSARHRGTEAFF | TGTGCCAGCAGCGCCAGACACAGGGGAACTGAAGCTTTCTTT
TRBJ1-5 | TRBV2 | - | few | CASSQGGPYQPQHF | TGTGCCAGCAGCCAAGGGGGACCTTACCAGCCCCAGCATTTT
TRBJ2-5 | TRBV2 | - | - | CASSEIRLQETQYF | TGTGCCAGCAGTGAAATACGGCTCCAAGAGACCCAGTACTTC
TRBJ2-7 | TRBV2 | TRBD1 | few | CASSRGRGRGYEQYF | TGTGCCAGCAGTCGTGGTAGGGGGCGCGGCTACGAGCAGTACTTC
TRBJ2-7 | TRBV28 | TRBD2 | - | CASKGLILGEQYF | TGTGCCAGCAAGGGACTAATTTTGGGGGAGCAGTACTTC
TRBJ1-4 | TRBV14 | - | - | CASSQASPRAGWKLFF | TGTGCCAGCAGCCAAGCTTCCCCCCGGGCAGGGTGGAAACTGTTTTTT